The next 27 T cell receptor beta chains were all read from a single sample in a study of control samples from healthy donors and cancer patients. The table came from immunoSEQ multiplex PCR; TCRdb's copy has only in-frame clones and leaves some out. The sample yields 130,000 or so clones, around nine tenths seen once. The sequenced sample was blood. The source is a man aged 18 to 29 in good health.

The rearrangement joins TRBV6-4 to TRBJ2-1; 11 nucleotides align to TRBD2. This CDR3 region has 15 residues. Germline loops: CDR1 MRHNA, CDR2 SNTAGT. J gave up 2 bases and V 7 bases, and 4 bases lay outside the gene matches. The chain's CDR3 is CASTPLAGAYNEQFF. The DNA of the CDR3 is TGTGCCAGCACCCCACTAGCGGGGGCCTACAATGAGCAGTTCTTC.

This chain links TRBV28 with TRBJ1-5; 7 nucleotides line up with TRBD1. The CDR3 extends over 15 amino acids. Germline loops: CDR1 MDHEN, CDR2 SYDVKM. Trimming cost V 3 bases and J 2 bases; bases outside gene matches: 4. Written as DNA, the CDR3 is TGTGCCAGCAGTTTCCGGGACAGTCGCAATCAGCCCCAGCATTTT. This translates into CASSFRDSRNQPQHF.

This chain connects TRBV4-1 to TRBJ2-3; D unresolved. Deletions cut 4 bases from V and 4 bases from J, with 3 bases between. The germline V gene has CDR1 MGHRA and CDR2 YSYEKL. The CDR3 has 11 residues. The CDR3, as DNA: TGCGCCAGCAGCCTGGCAGATACGCAGTATTTT. This encodes CASSLADTQYF.

The chain uses TRBV6-5 and TRBJ2-2; TRBD1 matches at 9 bases. The CDR3 covers 15 residues. V shed 6 bases and J 6 bases; nucleotides not matched to a gene: 8. Germline V gene sequence: CDR1 MNHEY, CDR2 SVGAGI. Here the CDR3 reads CASRKGQGRAGELFF. The DNA for the CDR3 is TGTGCCAGCAGAAAGGGACAGGGCCGGGCCGGGGAGCTGTTTTTT.

CDR3 region: CASSFGGWTTYNEQFF. The CDR3 nucleotides are TGTGCCAGCAGCTTTGGGGGGTGGACTACCTACAATGAGCAGTTCTTC. The V call is TRBV11-2, the J call TRBJ2-1; TRBD2 is a possible D gene (6 bases). Germline V gene sequence: CDR1 SGHAT, CDR2 FQNNGV. Trimming cost V 3 bases and J 2 bases, with 14 bases left between them. The CDR3 length is 16 residues.

This rearrangement joins TRBV7-9 to TRBJ1-4; no firm D call. Germline assignment: CDR1 SEHNR and CDR2 FQNEAQ (reference sequence). The germline V and J ends were trimmed by 5 bases and 5 bases, with 15 bases remaining between them. This CDR3 comprises 15 residues. CDR3 protein: CASSPTEFKNEKLFF. CDR3 nucleotides: TGTGCCAGCAGCCCGACTGAGTTCAAGAATGAAAAACTGTTTTTT.

The V and J genes are TRBV19 and TRBJ2-1; 9 bases are shared with TRBD2. Germline-derived CDR1 and CDR2 are LNHDA and SQIVND (reference sequence). The CDR3 totals 20 residues. Trimming took 5 bases from V and 0 from J; bases not matched to a gene: 17. DNA of the CDR3: TGTGCCAGTAGTCCAGCGGTTGGCGGGGGGGCCCTAAGCTCCTACAATGAGCAGTTCTTC. This sequence encodes CASSPAVGGGALSSYNEQFF.

V usage is TRBV6-5 and J usage is TRBJ1-5; D possibly corresponds to TRBD1 (6 bases). The CDR3 consists of 12 residues. V was trimmed by 5 bases and J by 6 bases, leaving 8 bases between them. Germline CDR1 is MNHEY and CDR2 is SVGAGI. CDR3 protein: CASSTGIQPQHF. CDR3 DNA sequence: TGTGCCAGCAGTACAGGGATTCAGCCCCAGCATTTT.

This chain connects TRBV30 to TRBJ1-2; D remains ambiguous. Trimming removed 3 bases at V and 7 bases at J, with 9 bases between. This CDR3 region has 11 residues. Germline V gene sequence: CDR1 GTSNPN, CDR2 SVGIG (reference sequence). Written as DNA, the CDR3 is TGTGCCTGGAGGGAGATGGGTGGCTACACCTTC. Amino acids: CAWREMGGYTF.

The rearrangement links TRBV14 to TRBJ1-3; no definite D call. CDR1 and CDR2 from the germline V gene are SGHDN and FVKESK. V shed 5 bases and J shed 0 bases, with 11 bases lying between them. There are 15 residues in the CDR3. CDR3: CASSTRLSSGNTIYF. DNA for the CDR3: TGTGCCAGCAGCACCCGACTGAGCTCTGGAAACACCATATATTTT.

The chain combines TRBV2 with TRBJ2-3; 8 bases line up with TRBD2. V lost 8 bases, J lost 1 base, and 5 bases stayed unmatched. Germline V gives CDR1 SNHLY, CDR2 FYNNEI. The CDR3 is 14 residues long. In DNA, the CDR3 is TGTGCCAGCGTCAAGACTAGCGGCACAGATACGCAGTATTTT. Encoded protein: CASVKTSGTDTQYF.

The chain carries TRBV4-1 and TRBJ2-7; D is perhaps TRBD1 or TRBD2 (5 bases each). This CDR3 comprises 14 residues. The germline gives CDR1 MGHRA, CDR2 YSYEKL. V was clipped by 1 base and J by 0 bases, with 7 bases between them. In DNA, the CDR3 is TGCGCCAGCAGCCAAGGGGACGCCTCCTACGAGCAGTACTTC. It is translated as CASSQGDASYEQYF.

This clone was counted a single time. The chain uses TRBV2 and TRBJ2-5; TRBD2 might be the D (5 bases). In germline, CDR1 is SNHLY, CDR2 FYNNEI. Trimming removed 5 bases at V and 2 bases at J, with 12 bases between. There are 14 residues in the CDR3. The DNA of the CDR3 is TGTGCCAGCAGTACAACTAGAGGACAAGAGACCCAGTACTTC. Translation gives CASSTTRGQETQYF.

The rearrangement links TRBV9 to TRBJ2-1, with D perhaps assigned TRBD1 or TRBD2 (5 bases each). Trimming took 2 bases from V and 10 from J, leaving 10 bases between them. The CDR3 is 12 residues long. Germline CDR1 and CDR2: SGDLS and YYNGEE. The CDR3 loop reads CASSVRWDEQFF. Here the CDR3 DNA reads TGTGCCAGCAGCGTGCGGTGGGACGAGCAGTTCTTC. The entire variable domain, with the rest obtained from reference TRBV9 and TRBJ2-1, is as follows: DSGVTQTPKHLITATGQRVTLRCSPRSGDLSVYWYQQSLDQGLQFLIQYYNGEERAKGNILERFSAQQFPDLHSELNLSSLELGDSALYFCASSVRWDEQFFGPGTRLTVL.

This rearrangement joins TRBV2 to TRBJ2-7, with D possibly being TRBD2 (5 bases). The ends were cut back, 0 bases at V and 8 bases at J, with 17 bases in the middle. The CDR3 contains 15 residues. Per the germline V gene, CDR1 is SNHLY and CDR2 is FYNNEI. As DNA, the CDR3 is TGTGCCAGCAGTGAAGCCAGCGGCGTGACGTTTAAGCAGTACTTC. Its protein is CASSEASGVTFKQYF.

The rearrangement uses TRBV5-4 and TRBJ2-2; TRBD1 matches at 11 bases. CDR1 and CDR2 (germline): SGHNT, YYREEE (reference sequence). The junction had 5 bases not matched to a gene; V was cut back by 4 bases and J by 6 bases. The CDR3 contains 15 residues. The CDR3 loop reads CASSLGQGGSGELFF. As DNA, the CDR3 is TGTGCCAGCAGCCTGGGACAGGGGGGCTCCGGGGAGCTGTTTTTT.

The J gene is TRBJ1-1, the V gene TRBV7-9; tentative D call: TRBD1 (6 bases). This CDR3 spans 15 amino acids. From germline, CDR1 is SEHNR and CDR2 FQNEAQ (reference sequence). The V end was cut by 2 bases, the J end by 5 bases, with 15 bases between. The CDR3 DNA reads TGTGCCAGCAGCTTACCACAGGGCCGGAGGACTGAAGCTTTCTTT. It yields the protein CASSLPQGRRTEAFF.

The V call is TRBV9, the J call TRBJ1-2, with 11 bases fitting TRBD1. V lost 4 bases to trimming and J lost 6 bases; unmatched junction nucleotides: 5. The V gene's germline CDR1 is SGDLS and CDR2 YYNGEE. This CDR3 has 14 amino acids. The CDR3 reads CASSTGTGGNGYTF. CDR3 nucleotide sequence: TGTGCCAGCAGCACTGGGACAGGGGGGAATGGCTACACCTTC.

V gene TRBV7-9 combines with J gene TRBJ1-2; D perhaps matches TRBD1 (5 bases). There are 14 residues in the CDR3. Germline V lookup: CDR1 SEHNR, CDR2 FQNEAQ (reference sequence). V lost 1 base and J lost 10, with 16 bases in between. This CDR3 reads CASSLVGRGKVYTF. The CDR3 coding sequence is TGTGCCAGCAGCTTAGTGGGTCGGGGCAAAGTCTACACCTTC.

The chain has TRBV9 and TRBJ1-6, with 7 bases identical to TRBD1. After removal of 4 bases from V and 6 bases from J, the junction contained 10 bases not matched to a gene. The CDR3 is 16 amino acids. The V gene's germline CDR1 is SGDLS and CDR2 YYNGEE. The CDR3 DNA follows: TGTGCCAGCAGCCCCGAGGGGGCCATGGGTAATTCACCCCTCCACTTT. It yields the protein CASSPEGAMGNSPLHF.

The rearrangement joins TRBV5-1 to TRBJ1-1, with a weak D call TRBD1 (6 bases). The germline CDR1 and CDR2 sequences are SGHRS and YFSETQ. The CDR3 totals 16 residues. The ends were cut back, 4 bases at V and 5 bases at J, with 21 bases in the middle. In DNA, the CDR3 is TGCGCCAGCAGCCCGGGAGGGGGGCGCGGGAGGACTGAAGCTTTCTTT. It codes for CASSPGGGRGRTEAFF.

Only one count was recorded for this clone. The rearrangement links TRBV6-4 to TRBJ1-6; D is ambiguous. CDR3 size: 13 residues. Trimming left V 6 bases short and J 0 bases short, with 3 bases between. The germline V gene has CDR1 MRHNA and CDR2 SNTAGT. CDR3 nucleotide sequence: TGTGCCAGCAGGAGCTCCTATAATTCACCCCTCCACTTT. It encodes CASRSSYNSPLHF.

This sequence joins TRBV4-1 and TRBJ2-3, with 7 bases that match TRBD2. The length of the CDR3 is 17 residues. In germline, CDR1 is MGHRA, CDR2 YSYEKL. Trimming at V came to 0 bases and at J to 6 bases, leaving 12 bases not matched to a gene. The CDR3 sequence: CASSQDWAGVSDDTQYF. The DNA of the CDR3 is TGCGCCAGCAGCCAAGATTGGGCGGGGGTGTCAGATGATACGCAGTATTTT.

The rearrangement links TRBV23-1 to TRBJ2-7; 11 bases are a match to TRBD1. TRBV23-1 is marked as an open reading frame, function uncertain. Germline trimming cut 0 bases from V and 2 bases from J; bases unmatched to any gene: 0. The CDR3 contains 15 residues. CDR3 sequence reads: CASSQSGQGAYEQYF. The CDR3 DNA follows: TGCGCCAGCAGTCAATCGGGACAGGGGGCCTACGAGCAGTACTTC.

The chain recombines TRBV19 with TRBJ1-5, with a weak D call TRBD1 (6 bases). V shed 6 bases and J shed 2 bases, with 11 bases lying between them. Germline lookup yields CDR1 LNHDA and CDR2 SQIVND (reference sequence). This CDR3 has 14 residues. The CDR3 DNA sequence: TGTGCCAGTAGCCGCTACAGGGGCAATCAGCCCCAGCATTTT. It is translated as CASSRYRGNQPQHF.

J is TRBJ2-7 and V is TRBV5-4; D may be TRBD1 or TRBD2 (5 bases each). The CDR3 covers 15 residues. The V end lost 4 bases, the J end lost 2 bases, and 16 bases lay between the germline ends. The germline gives CDR1 SGHNT, CDR2 YYREEE (reference sequence). Written as DNA, the CDR3 is TGTGCCAGCAGCGCCCTTGGGGGAACCCCCTACGAGCAGTACTTC. This sequence encodes CASSALGGTPYEQYF.

The chain recombines TRBV11-3 with TRBJ1-2; a weak D match, TRBD1 (5 bases). The V end was cut by 4 bases, the J end by 2 bases, with 17 bases between. The CDR3 sequence is 16 residues long. Germline assignment: CDR1 SGHNT and CDR2 YENEEA. The CDR3 nucleotides read TGTGCCAGCAGCTCAGAGACAGATCGGGGCAACTATGGCTACACCTTC. The encoded protein is CASSSETDRGNYGYTF.